This T cell receptor beta chain stems from a study of tumor and adjacent non-tumor tissue in lung cancer. This CDR3 region has 14 residues. From germline, CDR1 is MGHRA and CDR2 YSYEKL. Of note for this clonotype: Sequence at one end of the junction differs from germline and may be a read error.

This sample's RNA came from whole unsorted tissue. This non-tumor lung sample came from over 3 cm beyond the tumor edge. Three rounds of nested PCR, following a modified ARM-PCR protocol, produced the TCRbeta library. TCRdb used MiXCR to reprocess the multiplex PCR reads, holding one entry per CDR3 protein. The repertoire holds 90,000 to 100,000 distinct CDR3 sequences, 80% seen once, with approximately 28% in the top ten. This sequence joins TRBV4-1 and TRBJ1-1; D ambiguous. Sequenced sample: distant non-tumor lung tissue. This clonotype was sampled from a man aged 55 to 70 with small cell lung cancer. The CDR3 reads CVSSQDHLGNEALF. Here the CDR3 DNA reads TGCGTCAGCAGCCAAGATCATCTTGGAAATGAAGCTCTCTTT.